This TCR beta chain was obtained from a study of blood T cell repertoires in COVID-19. Study context: Italy, Spain and the United States were the sources of the convalescent and acute COVID-19 samples. Sources were T cells, B-cell-depleted T cells, or PBMCs; the material itself was cDNA or gDNA.

The CDR3 contains 15 residues. The J segment lost 5 bases and the V segment lost 4 bases, leaving 8 bases of the junction unmatched. CDR1 is SGHRS, CDR2 YFSETQ, per germline. In the authors' methods: Nucleated cell number was recorded as an estimate derived from reference gene primer amplification. The protocol was immunoSEQ multiplex PCR, while the TCRdb copy is restricted to in-frame clones and leaves out a portion. Clonal size and the V and J genes are those of that table, whereas D and trimming came from the DNA. Of around 250,000 clones detected, around 84% appear once; the ten largest clones hold roughly 1.4%.

The sequence derives from a woman aged 40 to 55 who had recovered from COVID-19. The chain carries TRBV5-1 and TRBJ2-7, with 11 positions matching TRBD1. What was sequenced was peripheral blood. The CDR3 loop is CASSQNRDRGDEQYF. As DNA, the CDR3 is TGCGCCAGCAGCCAAAACCGGGACAGGGGGGACGAGCAGTACTTC.